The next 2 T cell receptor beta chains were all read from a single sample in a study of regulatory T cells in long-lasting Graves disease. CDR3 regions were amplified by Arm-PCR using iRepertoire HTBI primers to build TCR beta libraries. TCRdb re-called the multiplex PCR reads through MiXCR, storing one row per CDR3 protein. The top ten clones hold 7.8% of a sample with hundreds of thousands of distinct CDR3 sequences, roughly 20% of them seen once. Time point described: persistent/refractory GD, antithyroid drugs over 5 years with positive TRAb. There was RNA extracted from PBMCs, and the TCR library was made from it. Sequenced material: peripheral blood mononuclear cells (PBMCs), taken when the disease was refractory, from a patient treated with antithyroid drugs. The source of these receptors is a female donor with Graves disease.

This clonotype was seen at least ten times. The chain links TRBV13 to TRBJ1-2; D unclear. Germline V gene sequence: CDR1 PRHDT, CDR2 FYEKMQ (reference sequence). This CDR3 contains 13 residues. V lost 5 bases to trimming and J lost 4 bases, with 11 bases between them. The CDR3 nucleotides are TGTGCCAGCAGCCCCGGTTTAATCTATGGCTACACCTTC. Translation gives CASSPGLIYGYTF.

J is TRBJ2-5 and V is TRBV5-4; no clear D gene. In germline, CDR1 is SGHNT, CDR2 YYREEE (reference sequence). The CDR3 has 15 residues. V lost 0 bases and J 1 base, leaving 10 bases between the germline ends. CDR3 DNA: TGTGCCAGCAGCTTGGATCCAGTAGTCCAAGAGACCCAGTACTTC. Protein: CASSLDPVVQETQYF.